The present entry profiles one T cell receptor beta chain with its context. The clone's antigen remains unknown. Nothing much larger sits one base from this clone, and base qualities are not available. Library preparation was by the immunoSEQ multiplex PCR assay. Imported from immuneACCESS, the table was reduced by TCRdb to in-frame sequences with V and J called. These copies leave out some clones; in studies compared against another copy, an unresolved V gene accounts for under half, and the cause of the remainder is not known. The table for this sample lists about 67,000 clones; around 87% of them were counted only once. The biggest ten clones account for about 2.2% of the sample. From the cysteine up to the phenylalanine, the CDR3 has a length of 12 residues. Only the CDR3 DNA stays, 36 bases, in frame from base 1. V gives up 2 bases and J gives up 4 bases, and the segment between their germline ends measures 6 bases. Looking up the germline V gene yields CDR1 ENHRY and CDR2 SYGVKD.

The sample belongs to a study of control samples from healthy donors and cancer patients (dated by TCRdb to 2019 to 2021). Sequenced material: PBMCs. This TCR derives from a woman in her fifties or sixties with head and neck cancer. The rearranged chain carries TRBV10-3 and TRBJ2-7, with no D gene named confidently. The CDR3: CAISEKGYEQYF. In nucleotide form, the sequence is TGTGCCATCAGTGAGAAAGGATACGAGCAGTACTTC.